The rows below give T cell receptor beta chains drawn from one sample of a study of T cell responses to AZD1222 COVID-19 vaccine. Profiled with immunoSEQ multiplex PCR; TCRdb holds only in-frame clones, not every one. There are 90,000 to 150,000 clones in the sample; roughly 91% occur only once, and about 4% lies in the top ten. The sequencing here drew on peripheral blood, taken 28 days after the second AZD1222 dose. Receptors were obtained from an adult who received the AZD1222 COVID-19 vaccine. CDR3s include the opening cysteine and the closing phenylalanine or tryptophan. A D gene is named only where the DNA matches it firmly. Expanded clones get a size class; other rows say once, few or many, or leave the size out.

TRBD2	TRBV5-1	TRBJ2-1	few	CASSLSGLAGGSSYNEQFF	TGCGCCAGCAGCTTGAGTGGGCTAGCGGGAGGGAGCTCCTACAATGAGCAGTTCTTC
-	TRBV27	TRBJ1-2	-	CASSPLPLGPGSYGYTF	TGTGCCAGCAGTCCCCTGCCCCTGGGGCCCGGTAGCTATGGCTACACCTTC
-	TRBV4-3	TRBJ1-1	-	CASSRNIDSDTEAFF	TGCGCCAGCAGCCGGAACATCGACTCCGACACTGAAGCTTTCTTT
-	TRBV5-1	TRBJ2-6	-	CASSFIRPASGANVLTF	TGCGCCAGCAGCTTCATTCGACCCGCCTCTGGGGCCAACGTCCTGACTTTC
-	TRBV11-2	TRBJ1-5	-	CASSLWGDQPQHF	TGTGCCAGCAGCTTATGGGGAGACCAGCCCCAGCATTTT
TRBD2	TRBV28	TRBJ2-1	-	CASSSLLAGGRNEQFF	TGTGCCAGCAGTTCCCTCCTAGCGGGAGGGAGAAATGAGCAGTTCTTC
-	TRBV11-2	TRBJ1-6	-	CASSFASGSPLHF	TGTGCCAGCAGCTTCGCATCCGGTTCACCCCTCCACTTT
-	TRBV28	TRBJ1-2	-	CASSLVEAGPYGYTF	TGTGCCAGCAGTTTAGTGGAGGCAGGGCCCTATGGCTACACCTTC
TRBD2	TRBV7-3	TRBJ2-7	few	CASSTSGGLIDEQYF	TGTGCCAGCAGCACATCGGGAGGGCTAATAGACGAGCAGTACTTC
TRBD2	TRBV6-4	TRBJ2-1	-	CASSPRGGIEQFF	TGTGCCAGCAGTCCCCGGGGGGGTATCGAGCAGTTCTTC
-	TRBV10-3	TRBJ1-2	-	CAISERGRLLGYTF	TGTGCCATCAGTGAGCGGGGACGCCTATTAGGCTACACCTTC
TRBD1	TRBV5-1	TRBJ1-6	-	CASSPGQGGSPLHF	TGCGCCAGCAGCCCTGGACAGGGTGGCTCACCCCTCCACTTT
-	TRBV29-1	TRBJ1-5	-	CSVEVGGSPNQPQHF	TGCAGCGTTGAAGTTGGAGGCAGTCCCAATCAGCCCCAGCATTTT
-	TRBV6-2/TRBV6-3	TRBJ2-7	once	CASSYEGITYEQYF	TGTGCCAGCAGTTACGAGGGGATAACCTACGAGCAGTACTTC
-	TRBV4-3	TRBJ2-3	-	CASSQGGLSTDTQYF	TGCGCCAGCAGCCAGGGCGGTCTCAGCACAGATACGCAGTATTTT
TRBD1	TRBV11-1	TRBJ1-2	-	CASSSQTGDYGYTF	TGTGCCAGCAGCTCGCAAACAGGGGACTATGGCTACACCTTC
TRBD1	TRBV2	TRBJ1-1	-	CASGDREDDTEAFF	TGTGCCAGCGGGGACAGGGAAGACGACACTGAAGCTTTCTTT
-	TRBV5-1	TRBJ2-5	once	CASSLTGVPNGETQYF	TGCGCCAGCAGCTTGACGGGGGTCCCGAATGGGGAGACCCAGTACTTC
TRBD2	TRBV11-2	TRBJ2-2	-	CASSSIAGRTGELFF	TGTGCCAGCAGCTCAATAGCGGGGCGGACCGGGGAGCTGTTTTTT
TRBD1	TRBV5-6	TRBJ1-2	-	CASSPGQDYGYTF	TGTGCCAGCAGCCCCGGACAGGACTATGGCTACACCTTC
TRBD1	TRBV4-1	TRBJ1-1	-	CASSQGQGNPTEAFF	TGCGCCAGCAGCCAAGGACAGGGTAACCCCACTGAAGCTTTCTTT
-	TRBV2	TRBJ1-5	-	CASSLQGDSNQPQHF	TGTGCCAGCAGTCTACAGGGCGATAGCAATCAGCCCCAGCATTTT
-	TRBV4-3	TRBJ2-7	few	CASSQQKGYEQYF	TGCGCCAGCAGCCAACAAAAGGGGTACGAGCAGTACTTC
TRBD1	TRBV27	TRBJ2-5	-	CASSYRTGRETQYF	TGTGCCAGCAGTTACAGGACAGGGCGAGAGACCCAGTACTTC
TRBD1	TRBV7-9	TRBJ1-2	-	CASSLFGQGSDYGYTF	TGTGCCAGCAGCTTATTTGGACAGGGAAGCGACTATGGCTACACCTTC
-	TRBV12-5	TRBJ1-2	-	CASGPDMTNYGYTF	TGTGCTAGTGGCCCCGACATGACTAACTATGGCTACACCTTC
-	TRBV7-2	TRBJ2-5	-	CASSLAGETQYF	TGTGCCAGCAGCTTAGCTGGAGAGACCCAGTACTTC
-	TRBV7-8	TRBJ2-2	-	CASSSRDLNTGELFF	TGTGCCAGCAGCTCCAGGGACCTGAACACCGGGGAGCTGTTTTTT
-	TRBV27	TRBJ1-5	-	CASSSQSTDQPQHF	TGTGCCAGCAGTTCCCAGTCGACAGACCAGCCCCAGCATTTT
-	TRBV3-1/TRBV3-2	TRBJ2-7	-	CASSPAQGGSYEQYF	TGTGCCAGCAGCCCCGCGCAGGGGGGGTCCTACGAGCAGTACTTC
-	TRBV19	TRBJ1-6	-	CASSIWGNSPLHF	TGTGCCAGTAGTATCTGGGGAAATTCACCCCTCCACTTT
TRBD1	TRBV5-6	TRBJ1-2	-	CASSLRQGDGYTF	TGTGCCAGCAGCTTGCGACAGGGGGATGGCTACACCTTC
-	TRBV4-1	TRBJ2-1	-	CASSQVGVYEQFF	TGCGCCAGCAGCCAAGTCGGGGTATATGAGCAGTTCTTC
TRBD2	TRBV6-1	TRBJ2-1	-	CASSESGDYSYNEQFF	TGTGCCAGCAGTGAAAGTGGGGACTACTCCTACAATGAGCAGTTCTTC
-	TRBV4-2	TRBJ2-3	-	CASSQVRGEVDTQYF	TGTGCCAGCAGCCAAGTACGAGGGGAGGTAGATACGCAGTATTTT
-	TRBV30	TRBJ1-2	-	CAWSGASTLYGYTF	TGTGCCTGGAGCGGGGCCTCGACCCTCTATGGCTACACCTTC
-	TRBV25-1	TRBJ2-3	-	CASSARGTDTQYF	TGTGCCAGCAGTGCTAGAGGGACAGATACGCAGTATTTT
-	TRBV5-1	TRBJ2-7	-	CASSRDRVYEQYF	TGCGCCAGCAGCAGGGACCGAGTCTACGAGCAGTACTTC
-	TRBV6-5	TRBJ1-6	-	CASSYRDNSPLHF	TGTGCCAGCAGTTACAGGGACAATTCACCCCTCCACTTT
TRBD1	TRBV11-2	TRBJ1-6	-	CASSPWDRGRNSPLHF	TGTGCCAGCAGCCCCTGGGACAGGGGGAGAAATTCACCCCTCCACTTT
-	TRBV18	TRBJ1-2	-	CASSPPSSGYTF	TGTGCCAGCTCACCACCCTCCTCTGGCTACACCTTC
TRBD1	TRBV28	TRBJ1-2	few	CASDDRGDGYTF	TGTGCCAGCGACGACAGGGGAGATGGCTACACCTTC
TRBD2	TRBV9	TRBJ2-2	-	CASSHSGAATFF	TGTGCCAGCAGTCACAGCGGGGCCGCAACGTTTTTT
TRBD1	TRBV7-3	TRBJ1-2	-	CASSLYDRVDGYTF	TGTGCCAGCAGCTTATATGACAGGGTGGATGGCTACACCTTC
-	TRBV2	TRBJ2-3	-	CASGDRARTDTQYF	TGTGCCAGCGGCGATCGAGCGCGCACAGATACGCAGTATTTT
-	TRBV9	TRBJ2-7	-	CASGTSYPYEQYF	TGTGCCAGCGGGACCTCTTACCCTTACGAGCAGTACTTC
-	TRBV6-1	TRBJ1-6	-	CASSEPAGPGSYNSPLHF	TGTGCCAGCAGTGAACCCGCCGGACCCGGGTCTTATAATTCACCCCTCCACTTT
TRBD1	TRBV6-5	TRBJ2-3	few	CASSSRAGQGRDTQYF	TGTGCCAGCAGTTCCCGAGCGGGACAGGGGAGGGATACGCAGTATTTT
TRBD1	TRBV6-5	TRBJ2-3	-	CASRATGAVTDTQYF	TGTGCCAGCAGGGCCACAGGGGCCGTCACAGATACGCAGTATTTT
-	TRBV7-9	TRBJ1-1	once	CASSLGSRAFF	TGTGCCAGCAGCTTAGGTTCTCGGGCTTTCTTT
TRBD2	TRBV7-6	TRBJ2-5	-	CASSFPALGLAGGAPQETQYF	TGTGCCAGCAGCTTCCCGGCATTAGGACTAGCGGGGGGGGCCCCTCAGGAGACCCAGTACTTC
-	TRBV9	TRBJ1-3	-	CASSVAGPGNTIYF	TGTGCCAGCAGCGTGGCAGGGCCTGGAAACACCATATATTTT
TRBD1	TRBV28	TRBJ1-1	-	CASSSGGQQGAEAFF	TGTGCCAGCAGTTCAGGGGGACAACAGGGGGCTGAAGCTTTCTTT
TRBD2	TRBV19	TRBJ2-5	-	CASSILAGYQETQYF	TGTGCCAGTAGTATACTAGCGGGGTACCAAGAGACCCAGTACTTC